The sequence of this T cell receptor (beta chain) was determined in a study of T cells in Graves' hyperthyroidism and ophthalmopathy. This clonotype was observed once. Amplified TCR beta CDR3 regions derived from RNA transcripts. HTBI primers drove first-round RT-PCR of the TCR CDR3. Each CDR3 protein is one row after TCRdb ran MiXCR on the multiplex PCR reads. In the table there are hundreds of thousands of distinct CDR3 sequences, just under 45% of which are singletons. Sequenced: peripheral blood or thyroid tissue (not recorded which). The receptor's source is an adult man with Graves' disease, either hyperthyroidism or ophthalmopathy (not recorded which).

The CDR3 DNA sequence: TGCAGCGTTGAAGAAGGAGGACACTCCTACAATGAGCAGTTCTTC. It specifies CSVEEGGHSYNEQFF. V usage is TRBV29-1 and J usage is TRBJ2-1, with D perhaps TRBD1 or TRBD2 (5 bases each). The length of the CDR3 is 15 residues. V was trimmed by 0 bases and J by 0 bases, leaving 9 bases between them. Germline lookup yields CDR1 SQVTM and CDR2 ANQGSEA.